The 17 T cell receptor beta chains below come from one sample, sequenced in a study of response to subunit inactivated influenza vaccine. TCRdb reprocessed the RT-PCR reads with MiXCR, giving one entry per CDR3 protein. The sample yields more than 400,000 distinct CDR3 sequences, approximately 7.3% seen once. Here the sequenced sample was PBMCs from blood, taken 23 to 25 months after vaccination. The receptors stem from a man aged 50 to 75 who received an inactivated influenza vaccine.

A note on this clonotype: A read error may account for a junction end that differs from germline. The CDR3 spells CASSYSIKGSGHTEAFF. The CDR3 DNA sequence: TGTGCTAGCAGTTACTCGATCAAGGGTTCGGGGCACACTGAAGCTTTCTTT. V is TRBV6-5 and J is TRBJ1-1, with D perhaps TRBD1 (5 bases). The germline gives CDR1 MNHEY, CDR2 SVGAGI. This CDR3 has 17 amino acids.

This clonotype occurred a few times. The chain combines TRBV20-1 with TRBJ2-3; the D gene is possibly TRBD1 (6 bases). The CDR3 runs 14 residues. Germline V gene sequence: CDR1 DFQATT, CDR2 SNEGSKA (reference sequence). Trimming took 3 bases from V and 6 from J, leaving 16 bases between them. CDR3 sequence reads: CSASRTVVLDTQYF. The DNA of the CDR3 is TGCAGTGCTAGCCGGACAGTGGTGCTGGATACGCAGTATTTT.

V is TRBV19 and J is TRBJ2-3; 7 bases agree with TRBD2. The V gene's germline CDR1 is LNHDA and CDR2 SQIVND (reference sequence). This CDR3 comprises 12 residues. V gave up 7 bases and J gave up 5 bases; unmatched junction bases: 3. CDR3 amino acids: CASTRGGDTQYF. The CDR3, as DNA: TGTGCCAGTACCCGCGGGGGAGATACGCAGTATTTT. The full variable domain, its missing parts supplied by reference TRBV19 and TRBJ2-3, is DGGITQSPKYLFRKEGQNVTLSCEQNLNHDAMYWYRQDPGQGLRLIYYSQIVNDFQKGDIAEGYSVSREKKESFPLTVTSAQKNPTAFYLCASTRGGDTQYFGPGTRLTVL.

The chain joins TRBV20-1 to TRBJ2-1, with a possible D match to TRBD1 (5 bases). Trimming removed 2 bases from V and 9 bases from J, with 20 bases in between. The length of the CDR3 is 15 residues. Germline values: CDR1 DFQATT, CDR2 SNEGSKA (reference sequence). The CDR3 is CSARTQETAVREQFF. The CDR3 region has the DNA TGCAGTGCTAGAACTCAGGAGACAGCAGTGCGTGAGCAGTTCTTC.

This chain connects TRBV28 to TRBJ1-5; D may be TRBD1 (5 bases). Germline CDR1 reads MDHEN; CDR2 reads SYDVKM. The CDR3 spans 16 residues. Trimming removed 7 bases at V and 4 bases at J, with 20 bases between. The CDR3 sequence is CASTLQQGARNQPQHF. The CDR3 DNA reads TGTGCCAGCACCTTACAACAAGGGGCGAGGAATCAGCCCCAGCATTTT.

The sample holds a few counts of this clonotype. This sequence joins TRBV6-2 or TRBV6-3 and TRBJ2-7, with a weak D call TRBD1 (5 bases). Trimming cost V 2 bases and J 3 bases, with 14 bases left between them. In germline, CDR1 is MNHEY, CDR2 SVGEGT. The CDR3 runs 15 residues. CDR3 region: CASSYPNQGNYEQYF. CDR3 DNA: TGTGCCAGCAGTTACCCGAACCAGGGTAACTACGAGCAGTACTTC.

A few counts support this clonotype. The gene calls are TRBV6-1 and TRBJ2-5, with a weak D call TRBD1 (6 bases). This CDR3 region has 14 residues. The germline V gene encodes CDR1 MNHNS and CDR2 SASEGT. With 4 bases removed from V and 2 bases from J, the gap between germline ends came to 11 bases. This CDR3 is CASSAQGTQETQYF. The CDR3 DNA is TGTGCCAGCAGTGCACAGGGTACTCAAGAGACCCAGTACTTC.

This clonotype was found many times. The V and J genes are TRBV20-1 and TRBJ2-4; the D is unclear. This CDR3 has 14 amino acids. Trimming stripped 0 bases from V and 0 bases from J, with 6 bases between. CDR1 is DFQATT and CDR2 is SNEGSKA in the germline V gene (reference sequence). The CDR3 DNA is TGCAGTGCTAGAGATCAGACAGCCAAAAACATTCAGTACTTC. The encoded protein is CSARDQTAKNIQYF.

The chain has TRBV20-1 and TRBJ1-2; 7 bases agree with TRBD1. The V and J ends lost 6 bases and 6 bases, in that order; junction bases with no gene match: 7. The CDR3 sequence is 12 residues long. Per germline, CDR1 DFQATT and CDR2 SNEGSKA (reference sequence). In DNA form, the CDR3 reads TGCAGTGCCACCGGGACAGTGGATGGCTACACCTTC. Amino acid sequence: CSATGTVDGYTF.

This clonotype was counted only a few times. CDR3 sequence: CATSDTRGISGELFF. CDR3 coding DNA: TGTGCCACCAGTGACACCAGGGGGATATCCGGGGAGCTGTTTTTT. This chain connects TRBV24-1 to TRBJ2-2; 7 bases align to TRBD1. The ends lost 4 bases at V and 6 bases at J; junction bases unmatched: 7. The germline V gene has CDR1 KGHDR and CDR2 SFDVKD. This CDR3 is built from 15 residues.

This clonotype was seen a few times. The V call is TRBV10-3, the J call TRBJ1-3, with D unresolved. Trimming removed 0 bases at V and 1 base at J, with 10 bases between. This CDR3 is 16 amino acids long. Germline CDR1 ENHRY, CDR2 SYGVKD. CDR3 residues: CAISESRVLSGNTIYF. In nucleotides, the CDR3 is TGTGCCATCAGTGAGTCGCGAGTCCTGTCTGGAAACACCATATATTTT.

This clonotype has a handful of counts. The chain employs TRBV24-1 and TRBJ2-1; D not resolved. The CDR3 contains 13 residues. Looked up from germline, CDR1 is KGHDR and CDR2 is SFDVKD. V gave up 0 bases and J gave up 9 bases, with 8 bases separating them. The CDR3 region has the DNA TGTGCCACCAGTGATTTGACGGTGAGTGAGCAGTTCTTC. Translating gives CATSDLTVSEQFF.

At least ten counts were recorded for this clonotype. This chain links TRBV20-1 with TRBJ1-1; D is ambiguous. The length of the CDR3 is 14 residues. From germline, CDR1 is DFQATT and CDR2 SNEGSKA (reference sequence). V lost 6 bases and J lost 0, with 14 bases in between. The CDR3 DNA follows: TGCAGTGCCCAAAAACAGCCGTTGAACACTGAAGCTTTCTTT. This translates into CSAQKQPLNTEAFF.

This clonotype was recorded at least ten times. The CDR3 region has the DNA TGTGCCAGCAGCTGGAAGACCGGGGAGCTGTTTTTT. The encoded protein is CASSWKTGELFF. The rearrangement joins TRBV7-2 to TRBJ2-2; D unresolved. This CDR3 spans 12 amino acids. Germline CDR1 reads SGHTA; CDR2 reads FQGNSA. V lost 4 bases to trimming and J lost 5 bases, with 5 bases between them.

This clonotype came up a few times. The rearrangement uses TRBV10-3 and TRBJ1-1; maybe TRBD1 (6 bases). The germline V gene has CDR1 ENHRY and CDR2 SYGVKD. Deletions cut 2 bases from V and 4 bases from J, with 11 bases between. The CDR3 loop spans 14 amino acids. This CDR3 reads CAISERQGFTEAFF. The DNA for the CDR3 is TGTGCCATCAGTGAGCGTCAGGGGTTCACTGAAGCTTTCTTT.

This clonotype was detected only a few times. The V gene is TRBV11-1, the J gene TRBJ1-1; TRBD1 agrees at 7 bases. The V and J ends lost 6 bases and 2 bases, in that order; junction bases with no gene match: 6. In germline, CDR1 is SGHAT, CDR2 FQDESV (reference sequence). The CDR3 totals 14 residues. CDR3 sequence: CASRTTGVNTEAFF. The CDR3 bases are TGTGCCAGCAGGACTACAGGGGTAAACACTGAAGCTTTCTTT.

This clonotype has a count of ten or more. V is TRBV9 and J is TRBJ2-1; 9 bases line up with TRBD1. V lost 4 bases and J lost 3; bases outside the gene matches: 11. Per germline, CDR1 SGDLS and CDR2 YYNGEE. The length of the CDR3 is 17 residues. The CDR3 protein is CASSPRSGTGNYNEQFF. The CDR3 DNA reads TGTGCCAGCAGCCCCCGTTCCGGGACAGGGAACTACAATGAGCAGTTCTTC. Full variable domain (missing parts from reference TRBV9 and TRBJ2-1): DSGVTQTPKHLITATGQRVTLRCSPRSGDLSVYWYQQSLDQGLQFLIQYYNGEERAKGNILERFSAQQFPDLHSELNLSSLELGDSALYFCASSPRSGTGNYNEQFFGPGTRLTVL.